The rows below give T cell receptor beta chains drawn from one sample of a study of shared clonotypes between healthy human individuals. TCRdb's copy holds only in-frame clones and misses some; the assay was immunoSEQ multiplex PCR. The sample has 2,500,000 or so clones; roughly 90% are singletons. Sequenced sample: naive CD4+ T cells from PBMCs. The receptors derive from a man between 18 and 29 years old in good health. Some clones in this sample may be carry-over from other donors' samples. Each CDR3 is given with its conserved first and last residue.

TRBJ2-7 TRBV11-3 CASSGVGDEQYF
TRBJ1-4 TRBV30 CAWREGTYEKLFF
TRBJ1-4 TRBV5-1 CASKADPNEKLFF
TRBJ2-1 TRBV5-1 CASSFGAGYENEQFF
TRBJ2-7 TRBV28 CASSPGGAYQGYEQYF
TRBJ1-1 TRBV15 CATSRDTGTEAFF
TRBJ2-7 TRBV9 CASSGPSGREQYF
TRBJ1-1 TRBV6-6 CASSPGGTEAFF
TRBJ1-2 TRBV6-1 CASTWEGYGYTF
TRBJ1-5 TRBV2 CASSESVQGNQPQHF
TRBJ2-1 TRBV27 CASSLRSNEQFF
TRBJ2-2 TRBV10-3 CAISVIAGGPFGELFF
TRBJ2-3 TRBV12-5 CASGLVGTADTQYF
TRBJ2-4 TRBV28 CASSFRTVAKNIQYF
TRBJ2-7 TRBV28 CASRTVTYEQYF